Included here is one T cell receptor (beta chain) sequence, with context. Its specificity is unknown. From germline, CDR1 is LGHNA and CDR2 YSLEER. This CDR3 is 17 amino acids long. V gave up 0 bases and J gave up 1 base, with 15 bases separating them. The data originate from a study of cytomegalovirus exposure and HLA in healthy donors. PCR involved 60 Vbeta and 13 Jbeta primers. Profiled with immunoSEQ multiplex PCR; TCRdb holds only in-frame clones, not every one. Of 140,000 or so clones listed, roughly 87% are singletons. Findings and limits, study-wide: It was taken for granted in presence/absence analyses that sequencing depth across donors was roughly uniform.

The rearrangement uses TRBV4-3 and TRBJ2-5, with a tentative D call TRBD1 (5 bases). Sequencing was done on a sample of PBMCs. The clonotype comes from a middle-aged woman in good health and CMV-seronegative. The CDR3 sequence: CASSQDWGWRLQETQYF. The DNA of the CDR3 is TGCGCCAGCAGCCAAGATTGGGGCTGGCGCCTCCAAGAGACCCAGTACTTC.